The rows below give T cell receptor beta chains drawn from one sample of a study of blood T cells in healthy people across ages. TCRdb re-derived calls from the 5' RACE reads in MiXCR, one entry per CDR3 protein. The sample has 1 million or so distinct CDR3 sequences; around 27% are singletons. These data were also filed under a second study, of T cells of mothers and their children.

Sequenced sample: blood. These receptors all come from a girl aged 2 to 10 in good health. The CDR3 runs from the conserved cysteine through the conserved F or W. Not every row has a clone size; where given, it reads once, few, many or a size class.

V gene,clone size,J gene,CDR3 protein
TRBV3-1,NA,TRBJ2-1,CASSPGGGANEQFF
TRBV11-1,few,TRBJ2-5,CASSLSAGLTQYF
TRBV29-1,NA,TRBJ1-2,CSVNRVAGYTF
TRBV20-1,few,TRBJ2-5,CSARAGGEETQYF
TRBV14,NA,TRBJ1-1,CASSQDGVTEAFF
TRBV12-3/TRBV12-4,NA,TRBJ1-6,CASSPQGINSPLHF
TRBV12-3/TRBV12-4,few,TRBJ1-5,CASSENKFQPQHF
TRBV9,NA,TRBJ1-3,CASSPQSGNTIYF
TRBV6-1,NA,TRBJ1-2,CASSEMSGSNYGYTF
TRBV2,NA,TRBJ1-5,CASSPRGDPNQPQHF
TRBV19,NA,TRBJ1-1,CASSADRWNTEAFF
TRBV12-3/TRBV12-4,once,TRBJ2-7,CASSTKGPTGDVSYEQYF
TRBV20-1,NA,TRBJ2-1,CSARATYNERFF
TRBV11-2,few,TRBJ2-3,CASSLAYPF
TRBV6-5,NA,TRBJ1-6,CASSMGTAANSPLHF
TRBV20-1,NA,TRBJ2-7,CSAEKPTSEYPEQYF
TRBV2,few,TRBJ2-5,CASSEGTGLYKETQYF
TRBV29-1,NA,TRBJ2-1,CSVRGGAIYNEQFF
TRBV6-1,few,TRBJ1-2,CAAVGDLYGYTF
TRBV6-1,NA,TRBJ2-5,CASSEAGYRMTQYF
TRBV10-3,NA,TRBJ2-7,CAISGTSGSYEQYF
TRBV10-3,few,TRBJ1-1,CAISDGVWGTEAFF
TRBV7-2,NA,TRBJ2-5,CASSSRTGSETQYF
TRBV9,few,TRBJ1-2,CASSVASEDYGYTF
TRBV6-1,NA,NA,CASSEILHEQYF
TRBV20-1,NA,TRBJ2-7,CSACETGTPTYEQYF
TRBV6-6,few,TRBJ1-2,CASSYPSGTYGYTF
TRBV7-2,few,TRBJ2-7,CASSLGSGVFSRYEQYF
TRBV20-1,NA,TRBJ2-2,CSARDRAGSTGELFF
TRBV7-9,NA,NA,CASSSTSPHNEQFF
TRBV13,few,NA,CASSLVGKSSYNEQFF
TRBV28,NA,NA,CASSFQGASRPYEQYF
TRBV28,NA,TRBJ2-1,CASSSDRDRIGGQFF
TRBV20-1,once,TRBJ2-3,CSTRGESTDTQYF
TRBV7-8,few,TRBJ1-1,CASSRQGSTTEAFF
TRBV18,NA,TRBJ2-5,CASSPPDQPETQYF
TRBV24-1,few,TRBJ2-3,CATSNSTDTQYF
TRBV2,NA,TRBJ2-1,CAGTLSGYNEQFF
TRBV7-2,NA,TRBJ2-1,CASSFQLAGVRNEQFF
TRBV9,NA,TRBJ2-7,CASSVGGGSTPLEQYF
TRBV29-1,few,TRBJ1-4,CSVMTGRGEKLFF
TRBV29-1,few,TRBJ1-1,CSVGRRTGGNTEAFF
TRBV7-8,NA,TRBJ1-1,CASSLDGRANTEAFF
TRBV29-1,NA,TRBJ2-4,CSGDGRYF
TRBV29-1,few,TRBJ2-5,CSAGVYNERFF
TRBV12-5,NA,TRBJ2-2,CASGAPQGAANTGELFF
TRBV7-9,NA,TRBJ2-5,CASSLVGGGPETQYF